The source of this T cell receptor (beta chain) is a study of blood T cell repertoires in COVID-19. Study-level information: Both acute and convalescent COVID-19 samples were obtained from the United States, Italy and Spain.

V lost 5 bases and J 1 base, leaving 11 bases between the germline ends. CDR1 is SGHTA, CDR2 FQGNSA, per germline. This CDR3 has 14 residues. Authors' processing steps: Amplification of reference gene primers provided the estimated nucleated cell counts. The data were produced by immunoSEQ multiplex PCR, yet TCRdb's version contains in-frame clones alone and is incomplete. That table furnishes V, J and clone size, whereas the DNA furnished D and trimming. The sample shows hundreds of thousands of clones, about 82% of them seen only once. Sequencing was performed on PBMCs or T cells enriched from blood (not recorded which). The TCR originated in a woman in her forties or fifties with acute COVID-19. This rearrangement joins TRBV7-2 to TRBJ1-1; the D gene is possibly TRBD1 (6 bases). CDR3 residues: CASSLTGQNTEAFF. Written as DNA, the CDR3 is TGTGCCAGCAGCCTCACGGGACAGAACACTGAAGCTTTCTTT.